These 25 T cell receptor beta chains originate from one sample sequenced in a study of shared clonotypes between healthy human individuals. Libraries were prepared by immunoSEQ multiplex PCR; TCRdb keeps only in-frame clonotypes and omits some of them. The sample shows about 1.1 million clones, about 80% of them seen only once. Sequencing used memory CD4+ T cells from PBMCs. Documented subset: CD45RA-negative fraction. These receptors all stem from a man between 18 and 35 years old in good health. Some clones in this sample may be carry-over from other donors' samples.

This clone appeared many times. CDR3 amino acids: CASSLVAGGFSDTQYF. Here the CDR3 DNA reads TGTGCCAGCAGCTTAGTGGCGGGAGGCTTCTCAGATACGCAGTATTTT. The genes are TRBV7-6 and TRBJ2-3, with 8 bases fitting TRBD2. Germline V gene sequence: CDR1 SGHVS, CDR2 FNYEAQ. The CDR3 sequence is 16 residues long. Unmatched junction bases numbered 7, after V lost 1 base and J lost 4 bases.

This clone appeared once. This may arise from a read error, as a much more abundant clone is one base away. This chain uses TRBV28 with TRBJ1-3, with D perhaps TRBD1 (5 bases). The CDR3 is 13 residues long. Germline CDR1 is MDHEN and CDR2 is SYDVKM. V was shortened by 6 bases and J by 0 bases, with 6 bases between the two germline ends. The CDR3 reads CASRGPSGNTIYF. The CDR3 bases are TGTGCCAGCAGGGGGCCCTCTGGAAACACCATATATTTT.

V and J are TRBV19 and TRBJ1-2; 9 bases align to TRBD1. This CDR3 contains 12 residues. The V segment lost 6 bases and the J segment 8 bases; nucleotides outside the gene matches: 4. The V gene's germline CDR1 is LNHDA and CDR2 SQIVND (reference sequence). CDR3 in amino acids: CASRDRGWGYTF. The CDR3 DNA is TGTGCCAGTAGGGACAGGGGTTGGGGCTACACCTTC.

This chain connects TRBV2 to TRBJ2-1; 7 positions match TRBD2. The CDR3 is 16 residues long. In germline, CDR1 is SNHLY, CDR2 FYNNEI. V was clipped by 2 bases and J by 10 bases; unmatched bases: 14. DNA of the CDR3: TGTGCCAGCAGTGAAAATGGTGCGGGAGCTTTCAACGAGCAGTTCTTC. This sequence encodes CASSENGAGAFNEQFF.

The chain uses TRBV7-3 and TRBJ2-1; 12 nucleotides align to TRBD2. Germline lookup yields CDR1 SGHTA and CDR2 FQGTGA. The CDR3 spans 18 residues. Trimming at V came to 3 bases and at J to 7 bases, leaving 13 bases not matched to a gene. This CDR3 reads CASSFHGASGRAGNEQFF. The DNA for the CDR3 is TGTGCCAGCAGCTTCCACGGGGCTAGCGGGAGGGCCGGGAATGAGCAGTTCTTC.

V is TRBV7-9 and J is TRBJ1-2; TRBD1 might be the D (6 bases). Germline V gene lookup returns CDR1 SEHNR and CDR2 FQNEAQ (reference sequence). Trimming removed 5 bases at V and 6 bases at J, with 13 bases between. There are 13 residues in the CDR3. The CDR3 coding sequence is TGTGCCAGCAGCAAAGAGGGGGGGCATGGCTACACCTTC. Translation: CASSKEGGHGYTF.

This clone was recorded once. The CDR3 sequence is CASRPRTGATEAFF. The CDR3, as DNA: TGTGCCAGCAGACCTCGGACAGGCGCCACTGAAGCTTTCTTT. V gene TRBV7-8 combines with J gene TRBJ1-1; 7 positions agree with TRBD1. Losses at the gene ends were 6 bases for V and 4 bases for J; bases not matched to a gene: 8. Germline CDR1 is SGHVS and CDR2 is FQNEAQ. The CDR3 runs 14 residues.

CDR3 DNA sequence: TGTGCCAGCAGTTTACCGCCAGCTGGAAACACCATATATTTT. This sequence encodes CASSLPPAGNTIYF. V gene TRBV28 combines with J gene TRBJ1-3; D unresolved. Germline CDR1 is MDHEN and CDR2 is SYDVKM. The CDR3 is 14 amino acids. The germline V and J ends were trimmed by 2 bases and 2 bases, with 7 bases remaining between them.

The J gene is TRBJ1-1, the V gene TRBV11-2; maybe TRBD1 (6 bases). Germline V CDR1 and CDR2: SGHAT, FQNNGV. There are 13 residues in the CDR3. Trimming cost V 1 base and J 8 bases, with 11 bases left between them. CDR3 sequence: CASSLAGTREAFF. Here the CDR3 DNA reads TGTGCCAGCAGCTTAGCCGGGACAAGGGAAGCTTTCTTT.

The rearrangement uses TRBV5-1 and TRBJ1-2; no definite D call. The CDR3 is 13 residues long. Germline lookup yields CDR1 SGHRS and CDR2 YFSETQ. Trimming removed 5 bases at V and 3 bases at J, with 11 bases between. The CDR3 sequence is CASSYDGDYGYTF. DNA of the CDR3: TGCGCCAGCAGTTATGACGGAGACTATGGCTACACCTTC. Full variable domain (outside the CDR3, taken from reference TRBV5-1 and TRBJ1-2): KAGVTQTPRYLIKTRGQQVTLSCSPISGHRSVSWYQQTPGQGLQFLFEYFSETQRNKGNFPGRFSGRQFSNSRSEMNVSTLELGDSALYLCASSYDGDYGYTFGSGTRLTVV.

The chain couples TRBV19 to TRBJ1-5; D is unresolved. The CDR3 is made up of 14 amino acids. Trimming took off 1 base at V and 2 bases at J, with 6 bases between the two ends. The germline V gene encodes CDR1 LNHDA and CDR2 SQIVND (reference sequence). The CDR3 sequence: CASSIVTGNQPQHF. The CDR3 bases are TGTGCCAGTAGTATAGTTACAGGCAATCAGCCCCAGCATTTT.

The count of this clone is one. V usage is TRBV6-1 and J usage is TRBJ1-2; a possible D gene is TRBD1 (5 bases). This CDR3 is 12 amino acids long. Germline CDR1 MNHNS, CDR2 SASEGT. V was shortened by 7 bases and J by 1 base, with 7 bases between the two germline ends. The CDR3 bases are TGTGCCAGCATAGGGGATAACTATGGCTACACCTTC. It is translated as CASIGDNYGYTF.

This sequence joins TRBV30 and TRBJ2-5; 9 positions agree with TRBD1. Germline-derived CDR1 and CDR2 are GTSNPN and SVGIG (reference sequence). The trim removed 3 bases at V and 3 bases at J, leaving 8 bases unmatched. The CDR3 loop spans 15 amino acids. The CDR3 coding sequence is TGTGCCTGGAGCTTGGGACAGGGACAGAAAGAGACCCAGTACTTC. Translated: CAWSLGQGQKETQYF.

The V call is TRBV19, the J call TRBJ2-2; 7 nucleotides line up with TRBD1. Looked up from germline, CDR1 is LNHDA and CDR2 is SQIVND (reference sequence). V shed 5 bases, J shed 6 bases, and the junction held 12 bases outside the gene matches. There are 16 residues in the CDR3. CDR3 sequence: CASSSRPGQQSGELFF. In DNA, the CDR3 is TGTGCCAGTAGTTCCCGACCGGGACAGCAATCCGGGGAGCTGTTTTTT.

V gene TRBV16 combines with J gene TRBJ1-1; D is possibly TRBD1 (6 bases). Between the trimmed V and J ends, which lost 0 bases and 2 bases, there was a span of 16 bases. The CDR3 length is 17 residues. Germline loops: CDR1 KGHSY, CDR2 FQNENV. The CDR3 reads CASSQSSADSLNTEAFF. In nucleotides, the CDR3 is TGTGCCAGCAGCCAATCTTCAGCGGACAGTCTAAACACTGAAGCTTTCTTT.

As to this clone: Distinct nucleotide sequences in the sample also encode this CDR3. The rearrangement links TRBV7-2 to TRBJ2-6; TRBD1 matches at 8 bases. The CDR3 has 15 amino acids. Trimming removed 4 bases from V and 2 bases from J; junction bases left unmatched: 1. Germline V gene data show CDR1 as SGHTA and CDR2 as FQGNSA. The CDR3, as DNA: TGTGCCAGCAGCTCGGGACAGGCTGGGGCCAACGTCCTGACTTTC. It codes for CASSSGQAGANVLTF.

In this sample, this clone turned up once. The CDR3 here is CASANALAQETQYF. CDR3 nucleotide sequence: TGTGCCAGCGCCAACGCCCTAGCACAAGAGACCCAGTACTTC. The rearrangement joins TRBV2 to TRBJ2-5, with a weak D call TRBD2 (5 bases). Germline CDR1 SNHLY, CDR2 FYNNEI. V lost 8 bases and J 2 bases, leaving 15 bases between the germline ends. CDR3 length: 14 amino acids.

This chain uses TRBV5-3 with TRBJ2-2, with 7 nucleotides matching TRBD1. TRBV5-3 is given ORF status, its function remaining uncertain. The CDR3 spans 17 residues. J was trimmed by 1 base and V by 4 bases; bases with no gene match: 10. CDR3 loop: CARSAIQGVRNTGELFF. CDR3 nucleotides: TGTGCCAGAAGCGCAATTCAGGGGGTGAGGAACACCGGGGAGCTGTTTTTT.

A remark on this clone: A far larger clone differs by one base, so this is likely a read error. The V and J genes are TRBV30 and TRBJ1-2, with 8 positions matching TRBD1. There are 13 residues in the CDR3. Germline assignment: CDR1 GTSNPN and CDR2 SVGIG (reference sequence). Germline trimming cut 1 base from V and 12 bases from J; bases unmatched to any gene: 10. CDR3 protein: CAWSADRVKGHTF. Here the CDR3 DNA reads TGTGCCTGGAGTGCGGACAGGGTAAAAGGCCACACCTTC.

V usage is TRBV30 and J usage is TRBJ1-4, with D possibly being TRBD1 (5 bases). Germline CDR1 GTSNPN, CDR2 SVGIG (reference sequence). This CDR3 spans 10 amino acids. V was shortened by 5 bases and J by 8 bases, with 6 bases between the two germline ends. Written as DNA, the CDR3 is TGTGCCTGGGGACAAGAAAAACTGTTTTTT. This codes for CAWGQEKLFF.

A remark on this clone: A much larger clone lies one base from this, so it may be a read error. The same CDR3 also results from other DNA sequences found in this sample. The rearrangement uses TRBV18 and TRBJ2-1, with no clear D. V lost 3 bases, J lost 5 bases, and 2 bases lay in between. The CDR3 sequence is 11 residues long. Germline-derived CDR1 and CDR2 are KGHSH and LQKENI. CDR3 DNA sequence: TGTGCCAGCTCACCTAACAATGAGCAGTTCTTC. This sequence encodes CASSPNNEQFF.

The chain has TRBV19 and TRBJ2-2, with D tentatively TRBD1 or TRBD2 (5 bases each). Germline loops: CDR1 LNHDA, CDR2 SQIVND (reference sequence). The CDR3 spans 15 residues. V lost 0 bases to trimming and J lost 5 bases, with 10 bases between them. The CDR3: CASSIEGELTGELFF. The CDR3 coding sequence is TGTGCCAGTAGTATAGAGGGGGAGCTGACCGGGGAGCTGTTTTTT. The full variable domain, its missing parts supplied by reference TRBV19 and TRBJ2-2, is DGGITQSPKYLFRKEGQNVTLSCEQNLNHDAMYWYRQDPGQGLRLIYYSQIVNDFQKGDIAEGYSVSREKKESFPLTVTSAQKNPTAFYLCASSIEGELTGELFFGEGSRLTVL.

This rearrangement joins TRBV7-9 to TRBJ2-1, with TRBD2 matching 12 bases. There are 18 residues in the CDR3. V trimming: 5 bases; J trimming: 5 bases; junction bases outside the gene matches: 13. Germline loops: CDR1 SEHNR, CDR2 FQNEAQ (reference sequence). The CDR3 DNA is TGTGCCAGCAGCCCCCGAGGGGTACTAGCGGGAGGCCACAATGAGCAGTTCTTC. Its translation: CASSPRGVLAGGHNEQFF.

As to this clone: The junction departs from the called germline gene at one end, perhaps through a read error. This chain joins TRBV5-4 and TRBJ2-7; unclear D gene. CDR3 length: 13 amino acids. The germline CDR1 and CDR2 sequences are SGHNT and YYREEE (reference sequence). CDR3 nucleotides: TGCGCCAGCAGCCAGCTTGACAACTACGAGCAGTACTTC. Its translation is CASSQLDNYEQYF. The variable domain in full, with the rest retrieved from reference TRBV5-4 and TRBJ2-7, is ETGVTQSPTHLIKTRGQQVTLRCSSQSGHNTVSWYQQALGQGPQFIFQYYREEENGRGNFPPRFSGLQFPNYSSELNVNALELDDSALYLCASSQLDNYEQYFGPGTRLTVT.

V and J are TRBV5-4 and TRBJ2-1; weak D call: TRBD2 (6 bases). Trimming took 10 bases from V and 0 from J, leaving 20 bases between them. CDR1 and CDR2 (germline): SGHNT, YYREEE (reference sequence). CDR3 size: 16 residues. CDR3 amino acids: CAVGRGSAGSYNEQFF. CDR3 sequence (DNA): TGTGCCGTCGGTCGGGGGTCCGCGGGCTCCTACAATGAGCAGTTCTTC.